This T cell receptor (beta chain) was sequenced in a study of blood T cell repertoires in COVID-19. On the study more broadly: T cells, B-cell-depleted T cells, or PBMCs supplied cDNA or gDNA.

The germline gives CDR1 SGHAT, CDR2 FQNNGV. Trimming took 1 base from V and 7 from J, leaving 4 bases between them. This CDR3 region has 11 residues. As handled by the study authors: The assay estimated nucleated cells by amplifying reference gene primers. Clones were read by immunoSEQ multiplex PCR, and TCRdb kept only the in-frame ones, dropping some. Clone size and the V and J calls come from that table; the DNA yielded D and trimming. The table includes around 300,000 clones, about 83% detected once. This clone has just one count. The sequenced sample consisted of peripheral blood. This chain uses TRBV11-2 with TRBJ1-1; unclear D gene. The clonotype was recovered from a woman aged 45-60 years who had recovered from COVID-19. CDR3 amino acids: CASSLVREAFF. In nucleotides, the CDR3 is TGTGCCAGCAGCTTAGTTCGTGAAGCTTTCTTT.